The entry below describes one T cell receptor (beta chain). The data stem from a study of blood T cell repertoires in COVID-19. Study-level background: The United States, Italy and Spain provided the acute and convalescent COVID-19 samples. The analysed material was cDNA or gDNA that came from T cells, B-cell-depleted T cells, or PBMCs.

From germline, CDR1 is WNHNN and CDR2 SYGVQD (reference sequence). The CDR3 loop spans 16 amino acids. The V gene lost 4 bases and the J gene lost 2 bases, with 15 bases spanning the gap. Authors' analysis steps: It was from reference gene primer amplification that nucleated cell counts were estimated. Assay used: immunoSEQ multiplex PCR; TCRdb lists only in-frame clones, some missing. That table gives V, J and clone size, and the DNA gave D and trimming. This sample has some 250,000 clones; around 90% occur once, and the top ten carry approximately 7.6%. The TCR originated in a man aged 60 to 69 who had recovered from COVID-19. The specimen sequenced was peripheral blood. The chain is built from TRBV10-1 and TRBJ1-3, with D tentatively TRBD1 (5 bases). CDR3 protein: CASSGSRGGPGNTIYF. As DNA, the CDR3 is TGCGCCAGCAGTGGGTCGAGGGGAGGCCCTGGAAACACCATATATTTT.